One and the same sample provided the 22 T cell receptor beta chains below, sequenced in a study of a mutant IDH1 vaccine in newly diagnosed glioma. Antigens for these TCRs are unknown. Using immunoSEQ multiplex PCR, the repertoire was profiled, and TCRdb retains in-frame clones only, with some absent. Of around 52,000 clones in the sample, 75% to 90% were seen once. Time point: week 5, during vaccination. In the vaccine, a single dose held 300 ug of the mutant IDH1 20-mer peptide, along with topical imiquimod. Sequenced here: PBMCs, sampled from a glioma patient whose treatment included an IDH1 peptide vaccine. The receptors originated from a woman aged 35 to 49 with glioma.

In its sample, this clone was seen a few times. V is TRBV5-4 and J is TRBJ1-3; D not resolved. V was pared by 0 bases and J by 0 bases, with 4 bases between. The CDR3 length is 14 residues. The V gene's germline CDR1 is SGHNT and CDR2 YYREEE (reference sequence). In DNA, the CDR3 is TGTGCCAGCAGCTTGGTGGGCTCTGGAAACACCATATATTTT. It specifies CASSLVGSGNTIYF.

The gene calls are TRBV19 and TRBJ1-2; D is undetermined. The germline gives CDR1 LNHDA, CDR2 SQIVND (reference sequence). V was trimmed by 1 base and J by 7 bases, leaving 10 bases between them. There are 13 residues in the CDR3. This CDR3 is CASSIGQASGYTF. CDR3 coding DNA: TGTGCCAGTAGTATAGGGCAGGCATCTGGCTACACCTTC.

J is TRBJ2-5 and V is TRBV7-8; maybe TRBD2 (5 bases). V was pared by 5 bases and J by 2 bases, with 6 bases between. Germline assignment: CDR1 SGHVS and CDR2 FQNEAQ. The CDR3 spans 12 residues. In nucleotides, the CDR3 is TGTGCCAGCAGCCGGGATCAAGAGACCCAGTACTTC. Translated: CASSRDQETQYF.

The chain joins TRBV7-9 to TRBJ2-3; tentatively, D is TRBD2 (5 bases). The V end was cut by 5 bases, the J end by 5 bases, with 14 bases between. Germline CDR1 SEHNR, CDR2 FQNEAQ (reference sequence). This CDR3 spans 14 amino acids. CDR3 sequence (DNA): TGTGCCAGCAGCGAGGGTGCGGGTAAAGATACGCAGTATTTT. This encodes CASSEGAGKDTQYF.

This chain uses TRBV2 with TRBJ2-2, with D maybe TRBD2 (5 bases). CDR1 and CDR2 from the germline V gene are SNHLY and FYNNEI. The length of the CDR3 is 13 residues. The V gene lost 1 base and the J gene lost 6 bases, with 6 bases spanning the gap. The CDR3, as DNA: TGTGCCAGCAGTGAAGGGCGGGCCGGGGAGCTGTTTTTT. Protein: CASSEGRAGELFF.

The chain combines TRBV6-5 with TRBJ2-2; D uncertain. The CDR3 covers 12 residues. Trimming shortened V by 6 bases and J by 0 bases, and 2 bases separated the two germline ends. Germline V gene data show CDR1 as MNHEY and CDR2 as SVGAGI. The CDR3 DNA follows: TGTGCCAGCAGGCCGAACACCGGGGAGCTGTTTTTT. This codes for CASRPNTGELFF.

The rearrangement joins TRBV6-5 to TRBJ1-5; D may be TRBD1 (5 bases). Germline assignment: CDR1 MNHEY and CDR2 SVGAGI. V lost 3 bases, J lost 2 bases, and 11 bases lay in between. CDR3 length: 15 amino acids. The CDR3 reads CASSYSDSGNQPQHF. DNA for the CDR3: TGTGCCAGCAGTTATTCAGACAGCGGCAATCAGCCCCAGCATTTT.

This chain connects TRBV5-5 to TRBJ2-7, with TRBD1 as a possible D gene (6 bases). Germline loops: CDR1 SGHKS, CDR2 YYEKEE (reference sequence). The CDR3 loop spans 14 amino acids. Between the trimmed V and J ends, which lost 4 bases and 2 bases, there was a span of 13 bases. The CDR3 nucleotides read TGTGCCAGCAGCGTGGTAGACAGGACCTACGAGCAGTACTTC. Its translation is CASSVVDRTYEQYF.

V and J are TRBV5-1 and TRBJ2-7; TRBD2 might be the D (6 bases). This CDR3 is 15 amino acids long. V was shortened by 1 base and J by 2 bases, with 13 bases between the two germline ends. Germline CDR1 reads SGHRS; CDR2 reads YFSETQ. DNA for the CDR3: TGCGCCAGCAGCTTGAACGGCGGGGACCCCTACGAGCAGTACTTC. Translation: CASSLNGGDPYEQYF.

V and J are TRBV18 and TRBJ2-7; 8 bases align to TRBD1. V lost 4 bases and J lost 7; bases outside the gene matches: 12. Looked up from germline, CDR1 is KGHSH and CDR2 is LQKENI. The CDR3 covers 15 residues. In DNA form, the CDR3 reads TGTGCCAGCTCACACGGACAGGGAAAGCTGGGGGAGCAGTACTTC. Amino acids: CASSHGQGKLGEQYF.

This clone was recorded once. The V gene is TRBV19, the J gene TRBJ1-5; D not resolved. Per germline, CDR1 LNHDA and CDR2 SQIVND (reference sequence). The CDR3 has 15 amino acids. Trimming removed 2 bases from V and 0 bases from J, with 8 bases in between. CDR3 region: CASSIMPLSNQPQHF. The CDR3 nucleotides read TGTGCCAGTAGTATAATGCCCCTTAGCAATCAGCCCCAGCATTTT.

The J gene is TRBJ2-1, the V gene TRBV4-1, with D possibly TRBD1 on 6 matching bases. V dropped 4 bases and J dropped 8 bases, with 21 bases sitting between them. The germline gives CDR1 MGHRA, CDR2 YSYEKL. The CDR3 consists of 16 residues. The CDR3 is CASSPQRTAPGDEQFF. The DNA of the CDR3 is TGCGCCAGCAGCCCCCAGCGGACAGCCCCAGGCGATGAGCAGTTCTTC.

On this clone: The sample holds other DNA sequences that translate to the same CDR3. This chain links TRBV27 with TRBJ1-2; 7 nucleotides match TRBD1. This CDR3 region has 13 residues. Trimming cost V 6 bases and J 5 bases; bases outside gene matches: 6. Germline CDR1 reads MNHEY; CDR2 reads SMNVEV (reference sequence). In DNA form, the CDR3 reads TGTGCCAGCAGCCGGGACAGAGTTTATGGCTACACCTTC. Protein: CASSRDRVYGYTF.

A remark on this clone: Sequence at one end of the junction differs from germline and may be a read error. J is TRBJ1-1 and V is TRBV2; D is unresolved. Germline CDR1 SNHLY, CDR2 FYNNEI. The CDR3 is made up of 11 amino acids. CDR3 bases: TGTGCCAGCAGTGTGAAGACTGAAGCTTTCTTT. It specifies CASSVKTEAFF.

The chain has TRBV11-2 and TRBJ1-4; no definite D call. V was cut by 5 bases and J by 7 bases, with 14 bases left in between. Per the germline V gene, CDR1 is SGHAT and CDR2 is FQNNGV. The CDR3 has 14 amino acids. CDR3 protein: CASSHKGYSEKLFF. In nucleotides, the CDR3 is TGTGCCAGCAGCCACAAGGGTTACAGTGAAAAACTGTTTTTT.

The CDR3, as DNA: TGCGCCAGCAGTGAGTCGCGCCGGGGTCGGACTGAAGCTTTCTTT. It is translated as CASSESRRGRTEAFF. The chain couples TRBV10-1 to TRBJ1-1; D is unclear. The CDR3 loop spans 15 amino acids. CDR1 is WNHNN and CDR2 is SYGVQD in the germline V gene (reference sequence). V lost 0 bases, J lost 5 bases, and 13 bases lay in between.

J is TRBJ2-1 and V is TRBV21-1; TRBD2, the table's D call, was not compared with the DNA. TRBV21-1 is listed as a pseudogene. The CDR3 covers 17 residues. The chain's CDR3 is CASRRKPTSGNRNEQFF. The CDR3, as DNA: TGTGCCAGCAGGCGCAAGCCGACTAGCGGGAATCGAAATGAGCAGTTCTTC.

This chain joins TRBV6-6 and TRBJ2-7; 8 bases are a match to TRBD2. V was clipped by 7 bases and J by 5 bases; unmatched bases: 7. The CDR3 extends over 13 amino acids. Germline V gene sequence: CDR1 MNHNY, CDR2 SVGAGI (reference sequence). The CDR3 reads CASIDGTSNEQYF. The CDR3 DNA follows: TGTGCCAGCATTGATGGGACTAGTAACGAGCAGTACTTC.

The chain has TRBV7-2 and TRBJ1-1; tentative D call: TRBD1 (5 bases). The length of the CDR3 is 14 residues. Germline CDR1 and CDR2: SGHTA and FQGNSA. V was clipped by 6 bases and J by 1 base, with 12 bases between them. The CDR3, as DNA: TGTGCCAGCAGTTTGGGGGTGGGGAACACTGAAGCTTTCTTT. Encoded protein: CASSLGVGNTEAFF.

The rearrangement uses TRBV2 and TRBJ1-1; 11 bases are shared with TRBD1. The CDR3 is 14 amino acids. V dropped 3 bases and J dropped 6; count of bases not matched to a gene: 3. Germline CDR1 reads SNHLY; CDR2 reads FYNNEI. CDR3 in DNA: TGTGCCAGCAGTGATAGGACAGGGGGCCCTGAAGCTTTCTTT. It is translated as CASSDRTGGPEAFF.

The chain links TRBV28 to TRBJ1-5; the match to TRBD1 covers 9 bases. Germline CDR1 and CDR2: MDHEN and SYDVKM. CDR3 size: 16 residues. V lost 4 bases, J lost 6 bases, and 10 bases stayed unmatched. The CDR3 coding sequence is TGTGCCAGCAGTTCCCCCACACAGGGGGCTGGTCAGCCCCAGCATTTT. Encoded protein: CASSSPTQGAGQPQHF.

The chain joins TRBV5-1 to TRBJ2-3; a weak D match, TRBD2 (5 bases). V lost 3 bases and J lost 6, with 14 bases in between. The CDR3 is 14 residues long. Germline assignment: CDR1 SGHRS and CDR2 YFSETQ. CDR3 region: CASSSRVGLDTQYF. CDR3 bases: TGCGCCAGCAGCTCGAGGGTTGGGCTTGATACGCAGTATTTT. Drawing the rest from reference TRBV5-1 and TRBJ2-3, the complete variable domain is KAGVTQTPRYLIKTRGQQVTLSCSPISGHRSVSWYQQTPGQGLQFLFEYFSETQRNKGNFPGRFSGRQFSNSRSEMNVSTLELGDSALYLCASSSRVGLDTQYFGPGTRLTVL.